The rows below give T cell receptor beta chains drawn from one sample of a study of OX40 agonist ivuxolimab in advanced cancers. The repertoire was sequenced with immunoSEQ multiplex PCR; TCRdb's copy has only in-frame clones and lacks some. The sample lists around 89,000 clones, about nine tenths seen once, with less than 0.75% in the top ten. This specimen was CD4+ or CD8+ T cells sorted from blood, taken in a trial of the OX40 agonist ivuxolimab. The receptor source for this set is an adult with an advanced solid tumor such as melanoma, head and neck, liver or kidney cancer. Both conserved end residues are part of each CDR3. A D gene is named only where the DNA matches it firmly. Not all rows give a size; the values are once, few, many and, for expanded clones, a class.

cdr3_nt | cdr3_aa | d_call | j_call | cdr3_length | v_call | clone_size
TGTGCCAGCAGCTTGGTGGGGGAGACCCAGTACTTC | CASSLVGETQYF | - | TRBJ2-5 | 12 | TRBV5-4 | -
TGCGCCAGCAGCCCCCCCGCGGGCTCCTACAATGAGCAGTTCTTC | CASSPPAGSYNEQFF | - | TRBJ2-1 | 15 | TRBV5-1 | -
TGTGCCAGCAGCGCCGGACTAGCCCCAGGGGAGACCCAGTACTTC | CASSAGLAPGETQYF | TRBD2 | TRBJ2-5 | 15 | TRBV5-4 | once
TGTGCCAGCAGCCTAGAGGGGGGACCCTCTGGAAACACCATATATTTT | CASSLEGGPSGNTIYF | - | TRBJ1-3 | 16 | TRBV2 | -
TGTGCCAGCAGCCCTCAGGGGCACTATGGCTACACCTTC | CASSPQGHYGYTF | - | TRBJ1-2 | 13 | TRBV7-9 | -
TGTGCCAGCAGCGCGCGACTAGCGGGAGGATTGGGGGATACGCAGTATTTT | CASSARLAGGLGDTQYF | TRBD2 | TRBJ2-3 | 17 | TRBV13 | -
TGTGCCACGGAAGCGGGACAGGGGGTCAATGAGCAGTTCTTC | CATEAGQGVNEQFF | TRBD1 | TRBJ2-1 | 14 | TRBV2 | -
TGTGCCAGTAAAAACACCCTAGCTAACTATGGCTACACCTTC | CASKNTLANYGYTF | - | TRBJ1-2 | 14 | TRBV19 | -
TGTGCCAGCAGCCAGGAGGCCTACAATGAGCAGTTCTTC | CASSQEAYNEQFF | - | TRBJ2-1 | 13 | TRBV5-5 | -
TGTGCCAGCAGCCCCGGGACAACTTCCTACGAGCAGTACTTC | CASSPGTTSYEQYF | - | TRBJ2-7 | 14 | TRBV5-4 | -
TGTGCCAGCAGCCAGACTAGCGGGGTGCTCGAGCAGTACTTC | CASSQTSGVLEQYF | TRBD2 | TRBJ2-7 | 14 | TRBV7-2 | -
TGTGCCAGCAGCCCTCAGACGAGCTCCTATAATTCACCCCTCCACTTT | CASSPQTSSYNSPLHF | - | TRBJ1-6 | 16 | TRBV7-8 | -
TGCAGCGTTGGAGTAGATGGCGGGAGGGCCAGGGAGCAGTACTTC | CSVGVDGGRAREQYF | TRBD2 | TRBJ2-7 | 15 | TRBV29-1 | -
TGTGCCAGCAGCCAATCCCTGGGACAGGGTACTCAGCCCCAGCATTTT | CASSQSLGQGTQPQHF | TRBD1 | TRBJ1-5 | 16 | TRBV16 | -
TGCGCCAGCAGCCAAGATCTGGCAGGTTCCTACAATGAGCAGTTCTTC | CASSQDLAGSYNEQFF | - | TRBJ2-1 | 16 | TRBV4-3 | -
TGTGCCAGCAGCCTCGATAGCGGCTCCTACAATGAGCAGTTCTTC | CASSLDSGSYNEQFF | - | TRBJ2-1 | 15 | TRBV5-4 | -
TGTGCCAGCTCACCACCGACAGGGGGAAGCAATCAGCCCCAGCATTTT | CASSPPTGGSNQPQHF | TRBD1 | TRBJ1-5 | 16 | TRBV18 | -
TGTGCCTGGACCGATCCAACTAATGAAAAACTGTTTTTT | CAWTDPTNEKLFF | - | TRBJ1-4 | 13 | TRBV30 | -
TGTGCCAGCAGTTGGGGACAGACCAACACCGGGGAGCTGTTTTTT | CASSWGQTNTGELFF | TRBD1 | TRBJ2-2 | 15 | TRBV6-6 | -
TGTGCCAGCAGCTCCAGACTAGTATTCGAGACCCAGTACTTC | CASSSRLVFETQYF | - | TRBJ2-5 | 14 | TRBV7-2 | -
TGTGCCAGTAGTGTAACTAGCGGGAGCTCCTACAATGAGCAGTTCTTC | CASSVTSGSSYNEQFF | TRBD2 | TRBJ2-1 | 16 | TRBV19 | -
TGTGCCTGGAGCCGAATTCTGAACACTGAAGCTTTCTTT | CAWSRILNTEAFF | - | TRBJ1-1 | 13 | TRBV30 | -
TGTGCCAGCAGTTTCCTAACAGGGGGTGGGGCCAACGTCCTGACTTTC | CASSFLTGGGANVLTF | TRBD1 | TRBJ2-6 | 16 | TRBV27 | -
TGTGCCAGCAGCTCTCACGGGGGGGATTCACCCCTCCACTTT | CASSSHGGDSPLHF | - | TRBJ1-6 | 14 | TRBV9 | -
TGTGCCAGCAGTTTATCCGGGACAGCTTTCAAAAACATTCAGTACTTC | CASSLSGTAFKNIQYF | TRBD1 | TRBJ2-4 | 16 | TRBV28 | -
TGTGCCAGCAGCCTTAGGATCAAGGGGTTGTACGAGCAGTACTTC | CASSLRIKGLYEQYF | - | TRBJ2-7 | 15 | TRBV12-1 | -
TGTGCCTGGAGTTCTACGGCGCGACAAAGCTCCTACGAGCAGTACTTC | CAWSSTARQSSYEQYF | - | TRBJ2-7 | 16 | TRBV30 | -
TGCGCCAGCAGCCAAGTTCCTTTGGGAGGTACGCAGTATTTT | CASSQVPLGGTQYF | - | TRBJ2-3 | 14 | TRBV4-3 | -